The source of this TCR beta chain is a study of beta chain features in type 1 diabetes. Overall study context: Across every sample, around 98 million sorted cells were examined in total.

Expressed TCRB transcripts were sequenced after all isolated RNA was converted to cDNA. Here immunoSEQ multiplex PCR was the method, and the copy in TCRdb shows in-frame clones only, minus some. The data hold 970,000 or so clones, with about a sixth observed a single time. Blood was collected once per donor into heparin, averaging about 100 mL. The germline V gene has CDR1 LGHNA and CDR2 YSLEER. Trimming took 0 bases from V and 5 from J, leaving 11 bases between them. The CDR3 is 14 amino acids. Study-level results: The similarity of naive, central memory and Treg TCRB repertoires appeared greater among patients than among healthy donors. VDJ junctions from type 1 diabetes patients carried fewer insertions and larger deletions.

This clone appeared a few times. Its target is not known. The receptor comes from a woman aged 18-29 years in good health. V is TRBV4-3 and J is TRBJ2-7; D is possibly TRBD2 (6 bases). Sequenced: naive CD4+ T cells from blood. CDR3 loop: CASSQDLGGHEQYF. The DNA for the CDR3 is TGCGCCAGCAGCCAAGATCTCGGAGGGCACGAGCAGTACTTC.